Shown below are 2 T cell receptor beta chains from a single sample sequenced in a study of T cells in Graves' hyperthyroidism and ophthalmopathy. Amplification of TCR beta CDR3 regions was performed using RNA transcripts as template. The HTBI primer set served for first-round RT-PCR of the TCR CDR3. TCRdb analysed the multiplex PCR reads with MiXCR anew, one entry per CDR3 protein. Of roughly 500,000 distinct CDR3 sequences in the sample, over 45% are singletons; the top ten hold about two fifths. Sample: peripheral blood or thyroid tissue (not recorded which). The source is an adult woman with Graves' disease, either hyperthyroidism or ophthalmopathy (not recorded which).

This clonotype appeared many times. This chain links TRBV11-2 with TRBJ1-1; D might be TRBD1 (5 bases). The length of the CDR3 is 18 residues. Trimming shortened V by 0 bases and J by 0 bases, and 17 bases separated the two germline ends. Germline CDR1 SGHAT, CDR2 FQNNGV. CDR3 nucleotides: TGTGCCAGCAGCTTAGATTCCCCTCCGGGACTCATGAACACTGAAGCTTTCTTT. Protein: CASSLDSPPGLMNTEAFF.

This clonotype was seen many times. The chain carries TRBV14 and TRBJ1-4, with no clear D. V was pared by 1 base and J by 12 bases, with 18 bases between. The length of the CDR3 is 15 residues. CDR1 SGHDN and CDR2 FVKESK come from the germline V gene. The DNA for the CDR3 is TGTGCCAGCAGCCAAGGGGCCTCGAGGGTCCGCCAACTGTTTTTT. It specifies CASSQGASRVRQLFF.